One and the same sample provided the 4 T cell receptor beta chains below, sequenced in a study of blood T cell repertoires in COVID-19. Some clones are missing from TCRdb's copy, which holds only in-frame ones; the method was immunoSEQ multiplex PCR. Of 300,000 to 400,000 clones in the sample, approximately 90% were seen once. The sample comprised PBMCs or T cells enriched from blood (not recorded which). The receptors derive from a young man who had recovered from COVID-19.

The rearrangement links TRBV19 to TRBJ2-6, with TRBD1 matching 8 bases. The CDR3 is 17 amino acids. Trimming removed 2 bases from V and 0 bases from J; junction bases left unmatched: 3. Germline V gene lookup returns CDR1 LNHDA and CDR2 SQIVND (reference sequence). CDR3 amino acids: CASSITGGPSGANVLTF. CDR3 bases: TGTGCCAGTAGTATAACAGGGGGTCCCTCTGGGGCCAACGTCCTGACTTTC.

The chain uses TRBV3-1 (or the pseudogene TRBV3-2) and TRBJ1-5; D possibly corresponds to TRBD1 (6 bases). The germline V gene encodes CDR1 LGHDT and CDR2 YNNKEL (reference sequence). The V end was cut by 0 bases, the J end by 1 base, with 10 bases between. This CDR3 has 16 residues. CDR3 loop: CASSQDGGASNQPQHF. As DNA, the CDR3 is TGTGCCAGCAGCCAAGATGGGGGGGCGAGCAATCAGCCCCAGCATTTT.

The chain has TRBV5-1 and TRBJ2-1, with 7 nucleotides matching TRBD2. CDR1 and CDR2 from the germline V gene are SGHRS and YFSETQ. This CDR3 has 15 residues. The trim removed 2 bases at V and 4 bases at J, leaving 6 bases unmatched. This CDR3 reads CASSFQGGGYNEQFF. The CDR3, as DNA: TGCGCCAGCAGCTTTCAAGGCGGGGGATACAATGAGCAGTTCTTC.

This clone was observed a handful of times. The chain recombines TRBV4-2 with TRBJ2-1; no clear D. The CDR3 sequence is 14 residues long. Between the trimmed V and J ends, which lost 4 bases and 4 bases, there was a span of 11 bases. Germline loops: CDR1 LGHNA, CDR2 YNFKEQ. DNA of the CDR3: TGTGCCAGCAGCCTTGGCACAGCATACAATGAGCAGTTCTTC. The encoded protein is CASSLGTAYNEQFF.